Given below is one TCR beta chain in context. Read coverage stops 3 residues before the CDR3 terminus; the germline J gene supplies the remainder. The sample belongs to a study of T cells in women clearing cervical HPV infection. Repertoires were generated with immunoSEQ multiplex PCR, while TCRdb's copy carries only in-frame clones and drops some. The sample includes tens of thousands of clones. Germline values: CDR1 LNHDA, CDR2 SQIVND (reference sequence). This CDR3 has 13 amino acids. Between the trimmed V and J ends, which lost 11 bases and 5 bases, there was a span of 16 bases. Sample: blood buffy coat. This clonotype originated in a woman aged 18-70 years with a cervical HPV16 infection that either progressed to CIN3+ or cleared (not recorded which). The chain carries TRBV19 and TRBJ1-5; possibly TRBD1 for D (6 bases). Partial CDR3 DNA: TGTGCCGCAGGGACGGGGGGCGATCAGCCC. Translating it yields CAAGTGGDQP. The CDR3 in its entirety is CAAGTGGDQPQHF.